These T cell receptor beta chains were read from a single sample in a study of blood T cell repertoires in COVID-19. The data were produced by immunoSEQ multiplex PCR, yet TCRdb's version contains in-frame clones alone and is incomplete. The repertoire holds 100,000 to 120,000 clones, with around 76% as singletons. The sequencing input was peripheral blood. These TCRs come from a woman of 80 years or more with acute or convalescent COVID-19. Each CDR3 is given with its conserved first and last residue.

CDR3 protein: CASSLERERQQFF; V gene: TRBV11-2; CDR3 length: 13
CDR3 protein: CASSLIADQETQYF; V gene: TRBV7-2; CDR3 length: 14
CDR3 protein: CASSKTPGGGYEQYF; V gene: TRBV11-2; CDR3 length: 15
CDR3 protein: CASSFRTGADYGYTF; V gene: TRBV6-5; CDR3 length: 15
CDR3 protein: CASSPRTGTGEKLFF; V gene: TRBV19; CDR3 length: 15
CDR3 protein: CAWSWGGKGPTEAFF; V gene: TRBV30; CDR3 length: 15
CDR3 protein: CASSFQGSGEKLFF; V gene: TRBV7-2; CDR3 length: 14
CDR3 protein: CASSTQGLSYEQYF; V gene: TRBV28; CDR3 length: 14
CDR3 protein: CASSPSSGLEQYF; V gene: TRBV3-1/TRBV3-2; CDR3 length: 13
CDR3 protein: CASSQPGQGSDTQYF; V gene: TRBV3-1/TRBV3-2; CDR3 length: 15
CDR3 protein: CASSQREGANYGYTF; V gene: TRBV23-1; CDR3 length: 15
CDR3 protein: CASSLGDTNYGYTF; V gene: TRBV5-1; CDR3 length: 14
CDR3 protein: CASTPPAGESTSQYF; V gene: TRBV28; CDR3 length: 15
CDR3 protein: CAISGKTSIEQFF; V gene: TRBV10-3; CDR3 length: 13
CDR3 protein: CASSGTSGNSYEQYF; V gene: TRBV5-1; CDR3 length: 15
CDR3 protein: CAISEFRTNYGYTF; V gene: TRBV10-3; CDR3 length: 14
CDR3 protein: CASRGGGNTIYF; V gene: TRBV12-3/TRBV12-4; CDR3 length: 12
CDR3 protein: CASSQGTGHTGELFF; V gene: TRBV14; CDR3 length: 15
CDR3 protein: CASSERQGVGNTIYF; V gene: TRBV9; CDR3 length: 15
CDR3 protein: CAGTGQGAFF; V gene: TRBV30; CDR3 length: 10
CDR3 protein: CATSDPPGPLVYEQYF; V gene: TRBV24-1; CDR3 length: 16
CDR3 protein: CASSLVAATDTQYF; V gene: TRBV5-1; CDR3 length: 14
CDR3 protein: CASRGGTEAFF; V gene: TRBV5-1; CDR3 length: 11